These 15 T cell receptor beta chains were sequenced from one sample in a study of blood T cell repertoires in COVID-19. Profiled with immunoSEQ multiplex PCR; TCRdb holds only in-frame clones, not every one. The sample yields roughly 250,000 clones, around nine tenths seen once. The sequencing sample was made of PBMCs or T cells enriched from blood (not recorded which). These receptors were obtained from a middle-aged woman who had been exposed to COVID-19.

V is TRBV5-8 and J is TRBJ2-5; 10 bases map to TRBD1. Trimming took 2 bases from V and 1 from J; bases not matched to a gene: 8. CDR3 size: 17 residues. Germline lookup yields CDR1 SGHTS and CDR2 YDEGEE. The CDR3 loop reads CASSLGTGAAPQETQYF. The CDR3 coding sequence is TGTGCCAGCAGCTTAGGGACAGGGGCCGCTCCCCAAGAGACCCAGTACTTC.

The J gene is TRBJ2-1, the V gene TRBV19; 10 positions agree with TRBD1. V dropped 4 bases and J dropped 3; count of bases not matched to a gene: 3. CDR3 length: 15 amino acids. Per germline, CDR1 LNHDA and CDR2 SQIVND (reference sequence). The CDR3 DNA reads TGTGCCAGTAGTACTTGGACAGGGGGCTACAATGAGCAGTTCTTC. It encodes CASSTWTGGYNEQFF.

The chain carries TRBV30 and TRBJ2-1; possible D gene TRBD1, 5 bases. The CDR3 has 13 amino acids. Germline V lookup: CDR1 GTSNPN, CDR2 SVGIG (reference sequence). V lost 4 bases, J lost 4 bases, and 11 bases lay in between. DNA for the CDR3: TGTGCCTGGAATCTTGACAGTTACAATGAGCAGTTCTTC. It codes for CAWNLDSYNEQFF.

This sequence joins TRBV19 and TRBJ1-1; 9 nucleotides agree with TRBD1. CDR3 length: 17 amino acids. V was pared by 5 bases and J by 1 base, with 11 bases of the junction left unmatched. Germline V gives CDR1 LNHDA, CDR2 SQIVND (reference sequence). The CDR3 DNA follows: TGTGCCAGTAGTGTCCCGGGACAGGGAGGAGCGAACACTGAAGCTTTCTTT. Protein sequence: CASSVPGQGGANTEAFF.

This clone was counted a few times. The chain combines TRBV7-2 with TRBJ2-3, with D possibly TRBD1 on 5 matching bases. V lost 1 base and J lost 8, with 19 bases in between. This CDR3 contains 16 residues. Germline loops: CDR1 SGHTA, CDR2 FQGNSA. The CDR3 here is CASSLGTRVAGVTQYF. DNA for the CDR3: TGTGCCAGCAGCTTAGGCACCAGGGTAGCTGGAGTTACGCAGTATTTT.

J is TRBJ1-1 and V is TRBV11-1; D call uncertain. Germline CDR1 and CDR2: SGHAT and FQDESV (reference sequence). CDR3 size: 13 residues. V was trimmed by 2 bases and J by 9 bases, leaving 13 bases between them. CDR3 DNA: TGTGCCAGCAGCTTATCCTCCGGGTCGAAAGCTTTCTTT. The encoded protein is CASSLSSGSKAFF.

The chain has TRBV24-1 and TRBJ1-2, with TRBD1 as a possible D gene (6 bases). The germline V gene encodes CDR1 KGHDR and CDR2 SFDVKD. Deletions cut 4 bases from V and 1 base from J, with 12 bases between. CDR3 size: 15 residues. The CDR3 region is CATSDPTGVNYGYTF. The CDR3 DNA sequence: TGTGCCACCAGTGACCCGACAGGCGTTAACTATGGCTACACCTTC.

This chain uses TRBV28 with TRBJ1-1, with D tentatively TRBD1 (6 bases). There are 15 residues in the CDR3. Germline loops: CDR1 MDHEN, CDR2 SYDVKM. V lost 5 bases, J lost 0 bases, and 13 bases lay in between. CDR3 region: CASSPQGQLNTEAFF. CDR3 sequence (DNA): TGTGCCAGCAGTCCGCAAGGACAGCTGAACACTGAAGCTTTCTTT.

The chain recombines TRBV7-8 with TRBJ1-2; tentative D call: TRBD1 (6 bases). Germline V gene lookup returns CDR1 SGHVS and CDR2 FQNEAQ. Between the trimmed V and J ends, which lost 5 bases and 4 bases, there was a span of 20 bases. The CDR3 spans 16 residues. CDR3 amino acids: CASSPPGQQVFYGYTF. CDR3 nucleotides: TGTGCCAGCAGCCCGCCCGGACAGCAAGTCTTCTATGGCTACACCTTC.

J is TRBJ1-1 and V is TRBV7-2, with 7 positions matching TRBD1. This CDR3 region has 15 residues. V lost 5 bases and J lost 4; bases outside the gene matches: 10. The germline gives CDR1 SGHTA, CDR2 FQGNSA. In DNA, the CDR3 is TGTGCCAGCAGCAGTCACGGGCAGGGGGGCACTGAAGCTTTCTTT. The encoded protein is CASSSHGQGGTEAFF.

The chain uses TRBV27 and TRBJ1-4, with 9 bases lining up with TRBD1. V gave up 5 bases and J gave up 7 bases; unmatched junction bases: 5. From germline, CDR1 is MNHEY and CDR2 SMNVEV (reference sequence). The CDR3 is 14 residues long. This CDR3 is CASSQQGAVEKLFF. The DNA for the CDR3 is TGTGCCAGCAGTCAACAGGGGGCAGTTGAAAAACTGTTTTTT.

The CDR3 DNA reads TGTGCCAGCAGCTTGATTGATGGGAAATCGGGAGAGCAGTACTTC. Its protein is CASSLIDGKSGEQYF. The chain carries TRBV5-5 and TRBJ2-7, with D maybe TRBD2 (5 bases). Per germline, CDR1 SGHKS and CDR2 YYEKEE (reference sequence). Trimming took 1 base from V and 7 from J, leaving 18 bases between them. The CDR3 has 15 residues. Together with reference TRBV5-5 and TRBJ2-7, the CDR3 gives the full variable domain: DAGVTQSPTHLIKTRGQQVTLRCSPISGHKSVSWYQQVLGQGPQFIFQYYEKEERGRGNFPDRFSARQFPNYSSELNVNALLLGDSALYLCASSLIDGKSGEQYFGPGTRLTVT.

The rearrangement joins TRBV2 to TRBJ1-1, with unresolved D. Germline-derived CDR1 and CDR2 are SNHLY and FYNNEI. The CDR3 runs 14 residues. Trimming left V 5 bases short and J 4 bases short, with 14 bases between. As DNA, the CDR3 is TGTGCCAGCAGTCAAGAATCGATGAGCACTGAAGCTTTCTTT. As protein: CASSQESMSTEAFF.

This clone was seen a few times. As DNA, the CDR3 is TGTGCCGCAGTGGGGGACATCTCCCTTGGCTACACCTTC. The encoded protein is CAAVGDISLGYTF. The V call is TRBV28, the J call TRBJ1-2; weak D call: TRBD1 (6 bases). V was pared by 11 bases and J by 7 bases, with 20 bases between. Germline CDR1 is MDHEN and CDR2 is SYDVKM. The CDR3 is 13 amino acids.

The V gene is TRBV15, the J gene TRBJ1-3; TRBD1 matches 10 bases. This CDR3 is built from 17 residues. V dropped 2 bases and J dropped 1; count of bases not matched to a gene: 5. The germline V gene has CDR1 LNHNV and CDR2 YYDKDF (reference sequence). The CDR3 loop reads CATSRSGTGESGNTIYF. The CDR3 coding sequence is TGTGCCACCAGCAGATCCGGGACAGGGGAGTCTGGAAACACCATATATTTT.